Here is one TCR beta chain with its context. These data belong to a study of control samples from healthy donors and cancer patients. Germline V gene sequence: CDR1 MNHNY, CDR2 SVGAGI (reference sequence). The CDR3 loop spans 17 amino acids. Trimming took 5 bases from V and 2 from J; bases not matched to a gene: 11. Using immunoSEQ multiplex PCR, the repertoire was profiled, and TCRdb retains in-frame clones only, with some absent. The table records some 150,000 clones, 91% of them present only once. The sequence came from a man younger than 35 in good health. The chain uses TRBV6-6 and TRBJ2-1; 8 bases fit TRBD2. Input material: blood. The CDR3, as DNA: TGTGCCAGCAGTCTACGAAAAATAGCGGGGCCCTACAATGAGCAGTTCTTC. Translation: CASSLRKIAGPYNEQFF.